The 17 T cell receptor beta chains below all came from one sample that was sequenced in a study of CXCR3-negative and CXCR3-positive naive CD8 T cells. Whole-study results and caveats: Higher TRB CDR3 hydrophobicity marked CXCR3-positive naive cells relative to CXCR3-negative naive cells.

What these receptors recognize is not known. cDNA libraries for TRB were generated by 5' RACE incorporating UMI labels. TCRdb reprocessed the 5' RACE reads, with one entry per CDR3 protein and no DNA. The sample table sets out 150,000 or so distinct CDR3 sequences. Source material: naive CXCR3+ CD8+ T cells from blood. The subset denotes: CD45RO-CCR7+CD27+CD95- naive CD8+ T cells expressing CXCR3 (TNR3+). The source of these receptors is a human donor in good health. Some clones in this sample may be carry-over from other donors' samples.

The chain carries TRBV12-3 or TRBV12-4 and TRBJ2-1; TCRdb designates TRBD1, a call that cannot be tested without DNA. The CDR3 is 15 residues long. The CDR3 is CASSFDREFIDEQFF.

The chain couples TRBV7-6 to TRBJ1-6; the TCRdb D gene call, TRBD1, has no DNA to confirm it. The CDR3 has 14 amino acids. The germline V gene encodes CDR1 SGHVS and CDR2 FNYEAQ. The CDR3 sequence is CASSLYTGDSPLHF. Variable domain in full (rest from reference TRBV7-6 and TRBJ1-6): GAGVSQSPRYKVTKRGQDVALRCDPISGHVSLYWYRQALGQGPEFLTYFNYEAQQDKSGLPNDRFSAERPEGSISTLTIQRTEQRDSAMYRCASSLYTGDSPLHFGNGTRLTVT.

The chain has TRBV6-2 or TRBV6-3 and TRBJ2-3; there is no DNA to check the TCRdb D call of TRBD2. The CDR3 covers 16 residues. Germline CDR1 and CDR2: MNHEY and SVGEGT. The CDR3 reads CASSYVVAGGTDTQYF.

The V gene is TRBV7-8, the J gene TRBJ2-3; TCRdb proposes TRBD1, but this gene call is untestable without DNA. CDR1 is SGHVS, CDR2 FQNEAQ, per germline. CDR3 size: 17 residues. The CDR3 sequence: CASSLVTGFHRTDTQYF. Full variable domain (missing parts from reference TRBV7-8 and TRBJ2-3): GAGVSQSPRYKVAKRGQDVALRCDPISGHVSLFWYQQALGQGPEFLTYFQNEAQLDKSGLPSDRFFAERPEGSVSTLKIQRTQQEDSAVYLCASSLVTGFHRTDTQYFGPGTRLTVL.

The V and J genes are TRBV7-3 and TRBJ1-2; TCRdb names TRBD1, which stays unverified in the absence of DNA. The CDR3 extends over 11 amino acids. Germline CDR1 is SGHTA and CDR2 is FQGTGA. The CDR3 here is CASSSGESYTF.

V is TRBV29-1 and J is TRBJ2-7; absent DNA, TCRdb's TRBD1 call cannot be checked. Per germline, CDR1 SQVTM and CDR2 ANQGSEA. The CDR3 consists of 13 residues. The CDR3 reads CSVVTGADYEQYF.

This CDR3 is CASSFRTGANTGELFF. This chain links TRBV5-1 with TRBJ2-2; absent DNA, TCRdb's TRBD2 call cannot be checked. CDR1 and CDR2 (germline): SGHRS, YFSETQ. This CDR3 has 16 residues.

The chain joins TRBV29-1 to TRBJ2-7; TCRdb reports TRBD1, a call that lacks DNA to check it against. This CDR3 spans 14 amino acids. The V gene's germline CDR1 is SQVTM and CDR2 ANQGSEA. This CDR3 reads CSVHAGQSSYEQYF.

This chain joins TRBV29-1 and TRBJ2-1; TCRdb calls TRBD2, which cannot be checked without DNA. Germline V gene lookup returns CDR1 SQVTM and CDR2 ANQGSEA. The CDR3 has 16 amino acids. Here the CDR3 reads CSGVTRRNDFYNEQFF.

The gene calls are TRBV14 and TRBJ2-7. The CDR3 covers 13 residues. Germline CDR1 and CDR2: SGHDN and FVKESK. CDR3 region: CASSLRSGYEQYF.

The chain recombines TRBV12-3 or TRBV12-4 with TRBJ2-3; there is no DNA to check the TCRdb D call of TRBD2. There are 17 residues in the CDR3. The CDR3 reads CASSLAGGTHSTDTQYF.

This rearrangement joins TRBV19 to TRBJ2-1; TCRdb designates TRBD1, a call that cannot be tested without DNA. CDR3 length: 14 residues. Germline CDR1 and CDR2: LNHDA and SQIVND (reference sequence). CDR3 region: CASSIVAGDNEQFF.

The rearrangement joins TRBV7-9 to TRBJ1-2. The CDR3 is 14 residues long. Germline V CDR1 and CDR2: SEHNR, FQNEAQ (reference sequence). Here the CDR3 reads CASSLGDHNYGYTF.

The rearrangement links TRBV12-3 or TRBV12-4 to TRBJ2-7; the D gene TCRdb calls, TRBD1, cannot be checked with no DNA. The CDR3 extends over 12 amino acids. This CDR3 reads CASRGADYEQYF.

The rearrangement uses TRBV7-2 and TRBJ2-6; TCRdb gives TRBD1 as the D gene, but with no DNA this cannot be confirmed. The CDR3 totals 22 residues. The V gene's germline CDR1 is SGHTA and CDR2 FQGNSA. CDR3: CASSPHLTGGYVSASGANVLTF.

This chain links TRBV25-1 with TRBJ2-5; TCRdb's D call of TRBD1 is untestable without DNA. CDR1 and CDR2 (germline): MGHDK, SYGVNS. The CDR3 is 16 amino acids. The CDR3 loop reads CASSDPRRVTGETQYF.

The V call is TRBV20-1, the J call TRBJ2-3; TCRdb names TRBD1, which stays unverified in the absence of DNA. Germline loops: CDR1 DFQATT, CDR2 SNEGSKA (reference sequence). The CDR3 has 17 residues. CDR3 region: CSAIYAYTRDQQDTQYF.